These 30 T cell receptor beta chains share one sample of origin, sequenced in a study of blood T cell repertoires in COVID-19. TCRdb's table, derived via immunoSEQ multiplex PCR, lists solely in-frame clones and lacks some. The table includes roughly 200,000 clones, 75% to 90% detected once. What was sequenced was PBMCs or T cells enriched from blood (not recorded which). The source of these receptors is a man in his forties who had recovered from COVID-19.

V is TRBV15 and J is TRBJ1-1, with D possibly being TRBD1 (6 bases). V gave up 2 bases and J gave up 3 bases, with 13 bases separating them. Germline V lookup: CDR1 LNHNV, CDR2 YYDKDF (reference sequence). CDR3 length equals 15 residues. The CDR3 loop is CATSRSGVGDTEAFF. CDR3 coding DNA: TGTGCCACCAGCAGATCAGGGGTAGGGGACACTGAAGCTTTCTTT.

The chain joins TRBV7-9 to TRBJ2-1, with D maybe TRBD2 (6 bases). CDR3 length equals 12 residues. Trimming removed 3 bases at V and 16 bases at J, with 16 bases between. Germline assignment: CDR1 SEHNR and CDR2 FQNEAQ (reference sequence). The CDR3 loop reads CASSLPGTPAFF. Here the CDR3 DNA reads TGTGCCAGCAGCTTGCCCGGGACTCCAGCATTCTTC. The full variable domain, completed using reference TRBV7-9 and TRBJ2-1, is DTGVSQNPRHKITKRGQNVTFRCDPISEHNRLYWYRQTLGQGPEFLTYFQNEAQLEKSRLLSDRFSAERPKGSFSTLEIQRTEQGDSAMYLCASSLPGTPAFFGPGTRLTVL.

The V and J genes are TRBV25-1 and TRBJ2-1; D is ambiguous. Germline V gene data show CDR1 as MGHDK and CDR2 as SYGVNS. Trimming took off 1 base at V and 3 bases at J, with 10 bases between the two ends. This CDR3 region has 15 residues. CDR3 amino acids: CASSESGISYNEQFF. CDR3 DNA: TGTGCCAGCAGTGAATCTGGCATCAGCTACAATGAGCAGTTCTTC.

The chain is built from TRBV6-5 and TRBJ2-7, with 9 bases that match TRBD1. V trimming: 5 bases; J trimming: 4 bases; junction bases outside the gene matches: 6. This CDR3 has 14 amino acids. CDR1 and CDR2 (germline): MNHEY, SVGAGI. CDR3 protein: CASSRTGASYEQYF. The CDR3 nucleotides are TGTGCCAGCAGTCGGACAGGGGCTAGTTACGAGCAGTACTTC.

The chain couples TRBV5-1 to TRBJ2-2; 12 bases line up with TRBD1. Germline CDR1 reads SGHRS; CDR2 reads YFSETQ. Losses at the gene ends were 4 bases for V and 10 bases for J; bases not matched to a gene: 5. The CDR3 length is 14 residues. Here the CDR3 DNA reads TGCGCCAGCAGCGGGGGACAGGGGGCGTTGGAGCTGTTTTTT. Residues: CASSGGQGALELFF. Variable domain in full (rest from reference TRBV5-1 and TRBJ2-2): KAGVTQTPRYLIKTRGQQVTLSCSPISGHRSVSWYQQTPGQGLQFLFEYFSETQRNKGNFPGRFSGRQFSNSRSEMNVSTLELGDSALYLCASSGGQGALELFFGEGSRLTVL.

A remark on this clone: Different DNA sequences within this sample yield the same CDR3. This chain joins TRBV27 and TRBJ1-5; TRBD1 is a possible D gene (6 bases). V was trimmed by 3 bases and J by 0 bases, leaving 9 bases between them. The CDR3 is 15 amino acids. CDR1 is MNHEY and CDR2 is SMNVEV in the germline V gene (reference sequence). CDR3 nucleotides: TGTGCCAGCAGTTTGGGGGGGCTTAGCAATCAGCCCCAGCATTTT. It yields the protein CASSLGGLSNQPQHF.

The J gene is TRBJ1-6, the V gene TRBV20-1, with D hard to call. The CDR3 spans 13 residues. Trimming removed 3 bases from V and 5 bases from J, with 8 bases in between. Germline V CDR1 and CDR2: DFQATT, SNEGSKA (reference sequence). The CDR3 spells CSASSNNNSPLHF. As DNA, the CDR3 is TGCAGTGCTAGTAGCAATAATAATTCACCCCTCCACTTT.

This clone occurred once. The chain combines TRBV19 with TRBJ1-1; 8 bases are a match to TRBD1. Germline CDR1 and CDR2: LNHDA and SQIVND (reference sequence). J gave up 5 bases and V 5 bases, and 7 bases lay outside the gene matches. This CDR3 is built from 14 residues. The CDR3 DNA is TGTGCCAGTAGTGACAGGGGCCTCAAGACTGAAGCTTTCTTT. Its translation: CASSDRGLKTEAFF. Full variable domain (rest looked up from reference TRBV19 and TRBJ1-1): DGGITQSPKYLFRKEGQNVTLSCEQNLNHDAMYWYRQDPGQGLRLIYYSQIVNDFQKGDIAEGYSVSREKKESFPLTVTSAQKNPTAFYLCASSDRGLKTEAFFGQGTRLTVV.

The CDR3 region is CASSVQGVVSGNTIYF. The DNA of the CDR3 is TGTGCCAGCAGTGTACAGGGAGTCGTCTCTGGAAACACCATATATTTT. The chain uses TRBV6-1 and TRBJ1-3; a weak D match, TRBD1 (6 bases). The V and J ends lost 4 bases and 0 bases respectively, with 13 bases between them. The CDR3 covers 16 residues. Germline V gene sequence: CDR1 MNHNS, CDR2 SASEGT.

The CDR3 DNA reads as TGTGCCAGCAGCGTAGAAGGGGACACTGAAGCTTTCTTT. Residues: CASSVEGDTEAFF. The rearrangement uses TRBV9 and TRBJ1-1; weak D call: TRBD1 (5 bases). This CDR3 contains 13 residues. Germline V lookup: CDR1 SGDLS, CDR2 YYNGEE. With 0 bases removed from V and 3 bases from J, the gap between germline ends came to 6 bases.

V usage is TRBV4-1 and J usage is TRBJ2-7, with 8 bases that match TRBD2. The CDR3 loop spans 16 amino acids. V shed 0 bases and J 2 bases; nucleotides not matched to a gene: 6. Looked up from germline, CDR1 is MGHRA and CDR2 is YSYEKL. The CDR3 coding sequence is TGCGCCAGCAGCCAAGATGCCTACGGGAGGGCCTACGAGCAGTACTTC. As protein: CASSQDAYGRAYEQYF.

This clone appeared many times. V gene TRBV6-5 combines with J gene TRBJ2-3, with a possible D match to TRBD1 (6 bases). This CDR3 is 11 amino acids long. Germline CDR1 is MNHEY and CDR2 is SVGAGI. Trimming shortened V by 6 bases and J by 6 bases, and 7 bases separated the two germline ends. The DNA of the CDR3 is TGTGCCAGCAGCCAGGGGGATACGCAGTATTTT. This translates into CASSQGDTQYF.

The chain couples TRBV10-3 to TRBJ2-2, with D possibly being TRBD1 (6 bases). Germline V gene lookup returns CDR1 ENHRY and CDR2 SYGVKD. The V end was cut by 9 bases, the J end by 5 bases, with 7 bases between. This CDR3 has 11 amino acids. The DNA of the CDR3 is TGTGCCATAGGGGGTACCGGGGAGCTGTTTTTT. Amino acids: CAIGGTGELFF.

This clone showed up just once. The chain joins TRBV19 to TRBJ1-6, with 9 bases that match TRBD1. V dropped 8 bases and J dropped 9; count of bases not matched to a gene: 2. CDR3 length: 12 residues. Germline V gene data show CDR1 as LNHDA and CDR2 as SQIVND (reference sequence). The DNA for the CDR3 is TGTGCCAGTGGGACAGGGTCTTCACCCCTCCACTTT. It translates to CASGTGSSPLHF.

The chain joins TRBV6-1 to TRBJ2-1; TRBD2 matches 8 bases. The CDR3 is 17 amino acids. Germline assignment: CDR1 MNHNS and CDR2 SASEGT. After removal of 4 bases from V and 4 bases from J, the junction contained 12 bases not matched to a gene. CDR3 DNA: TGTGCCAGCAGTGCCCGGACTAGCAACTATATATACAATGAGCAGTTCTTC. As protein: CASSARTSNYIYNEQFF.

This clone was detected a few times. The CDR3 DNA follows: TGTGCCACCAGAGGGACAGGGGGAGTGAACACTGAAGCTTTCTTT. Its translation: CATRGTGGVNTEAFF. V gene TRBV24-1 combines with J gene TRBJ1-1; TRBD1 matches 11 bases. V gave up 7 bases and J gave up 0 bases; unmatched junction bases: 3. Germline loops: CDR1 KGHDR, CDR2 SFDVKD. CDR3 length equals 15 residues.

This clone was seen more than once but under ten times. The rearrangement links TRBV9 to TRBJ1-1; D might be TRBD1 (5 bases). The CDR3 has 16 residues. Germline CDR1 is SGDLS and CDR2 is YYNGEE. Trimming took 4 bases from V and 4 from J, leaving 20 bases between them. This chain's CDR3 is CASSPTGGYGGTEAFF. DNA for the CDR3: TGTGCCAGCAGCCCGACCGGGGGGTACGGGGGCACTGAAGCTTTCTTT.

This sequence joins TRBV11-2 and TRBJ2-2; TRBD2 is a possible D gene (6 bases). The germline gives CDR1 SGHAT, CDR2 FQNNGV. Trimming took off 3 bases at V and 5 bases at J, with 10 bases between the two ends. The CDR3 is made up of 14 amino acids. The CDR3 region has the DNA TGTGCCAGCAGCTTCGCGGGAAGAACCGGGGAGCTGTTTTTT. Its translation: CASSFAGRTGELFF.

V and J are TRBV11-3 and TRBJ1-4; perhaps TRBD1 as D (6 bases). The V end was cut by 1 base, the J end by 8 bases, with 17 bases between. Germline V gives CDR1 SGHNT, CDR2 YENEEA. The CDR3 loop spans 16 amino acids. CDR3 sequence reads: CASSLGTGTPGEKLFF. The CDR3 coding sequence is TGTGCCAGCAGCTTAGGAACCGGGACACCAGGGGAAAAACTGTTTTTT.

V is TRBV2 and J is TRBJ2-1; tentative D call: TRBD1 (8 bases). The CDR3 covers 16 residues. CDR1 and CDR2 (germline): SNHLY, FYNNEI. With 5 bases removed from V and 5 bases from J, the gap between germline ends came to 19 bases. CDR3 nucleotides: TGTGCCAGCAGTCGGGGGCGGGGGACAGGTAACAATGAGCAGTTCTTC. This gives the protein CASSRGRGTGNNEQFF.

The CDR3 DNA is TGTGCCAGCAGTGAAGACAGGGCTAGCACAGATACGCAGTATTTT. Translating it yields CASSEDRASTDTQYF. The rearrangement joins TRBV2 to TRBJ2-3; TRBD1 is a possible D gene (6 bases). The CDR3 loop spans 15 amino acids. Germline V gene lookup returns CDR1 SNHLY and CDR2 FYNNEI. The V and J ends lost 1 base and 0 bases respectively, with 8 bases between them.

The sample holds one count of this clone. V gene TRBV28 combines with J gene TRBJ1-6, with TRBD1 matching 7 bases. The V and J ends lost 3 bases and 14 bases, in that order; junction bases with no gene match: 13. CDR1 MDHEN and CDR2 SYDVKM come from the germline V gene. The CDR3 spans 15 residues. The CDR3 spells CASSLSLTGSMALHF. The CDR3 nucleotides are TGTGCCAGCAGTTTGTCTTTGACAGGGAGTATGGCCCTCCACTTT.

V gene TRBV29-1 combines with J gene TRBJ1-1, with 11 bases that match TRBD1. CDR3 length equals 13 residues. Germline CDR1 reads SQVTM; CDR2 reads ANQGSEA. Trimming at V came to 1 base and at J to 11 bases, leaving 6 bases not matched to a gene. For the CDR3, the DNA is TGCAGCGTTGAAGGGACAGGGGGCTTAATGGCTTTCTTT. It yields the protein CSVEGTGGLMAFF.

This chain uses TRBV28 with TRBJ2-1; maybe TRBD1 (6 bases). CDR1 is MDHEN, CDR2 SYDVKM, per germline. This CDR3 spans 17 amino acids. V lost 3 bases and J 5 bases, leaving 20 bases between the germline ends. The CDR3 DNA reads as TGTGCCAGCAGTTTTTTTTACGGTAGGGACAACAACAATGAGCAGTTCTTC. Its protein product is CASSFFYGRDNNNEQFF.

The gene calls are TRBV7-9 and TRBJ2-1, with 14 bases fitting TRBD2. This CDR3 has 19 residues. The V segment lost 5 bases and the J segment 7 bases; nucleotides outside the gene matches: 16. Germline loops: CDR1 SEHNR, CDR2 FQNEAQ (reference sequence). DNA of the CDR3: TGTGCCAGCAGCCGACGACTAGCGGGAGGGCCAGGGGTTAAGAATGAGCAGTTCTTC. Translation gives CASSRRLAGGPGVKNEQFF. The variable domain in full, completed from reference TRBV7-9 and TRBJ2-1, reads DTGVSQNPRHKITKRGQNVTFRCDPISEHNRLYWYRQTLGQGPEFLTYFQNEAQLEKSRLLSDRFSAERPKGSFSTLEIQRTEQGDSAMYLCASSRRLAGGPGVKNEQFFGPGTRLTVL.

Concerning this clone itself: At the DNA level, this CDR3 is encoded by other sequences in the same sample as well. CDR3 loop: CAWNTGTYEQYF. DNA of the CDR3: TGTGCCTGGAATACGGGAACCTACGAGCAGTACTTC. V and J are TRBV30 and TRBJ2-7; D might be TRBD2 (5 bases). Trimming pared 4 bases from V and 2 bases from J, leaving 9 bases between. This CDR3 is built from 12 residues. The germline gives CDR1 GTSNPN, CDR2 SVGIG (reference sequence).

This chain joins TRBV7-9 and TRBJ1-5; tentatively, D is TRBD1 (5 bases). V dropped 0 bases and J dropped 6 bases, with 15 bases sitting between them. The V gene's germline CDR1 is SEHNR and CDR2 FQNEAQ (reference sequence). This CDR3 has 16 residues. DNA for the CDR3: TGTGCCAGCAGCTTAGCGACCCCAGGGAGGATTCAGCCCCAGCATTTT. The encoded protein is CASSLATPGRIQPQHF.

The J gene is TRBJ1-6, the V gene TRBV25-1; 9 bases match TRBD1. Losses at the gene ends were 6 bases for V and 9 bases for J; bases not matched to a gene: 9. This CDR3 is 15 amino acids long. Germline lookup yields CDR1 MGHDK and CDR2 SYGVNS. The CDR3 bases are TGTGCCAGCAGCCCCCCCGGGACAGGGAGTTCACCCCTCCACTTT. It encodes CASSPPGTGSSPLHF.

The chain recombines TRBV24-1 with TRBJ1-2, with D tentatively TRBD1 (5 bases). The CDR3 is made up of 13 amino acids. Germline V gives CDR1 KGHDR, CDR2 SFDVKD. With 6 bases removed from V and 5 bases from J, the gap between germline ends came to 12 bases. Here the CDR3 reads CATSRGVSYGYTF. The CDR3 nucleotides read TGTGCCACCAGTAGGGGTGTGAGTTATGGCTACACCTTC.

The chain carries TRBV9 and TRBJ2-2; TRBD2 might be the D (6 bases). Germline assignment: CDR1 SGDLS and CDR2 YYNGEE. The CDR3 runs 15 residues. V lost 3 bases to trimming and J lost 0 bases, with 9 bases between them. The CDR3 bases are TGTGCCAGCAGCGCGGGAGCACCGAACACCGGGGAGCTGTTTTTT. Translated: CASSAGAPNTGELFF.